This TCR beta chain was documented in a study of T cells expressing NK-cell markers. Study at large: Investigators obtained TCR beta repertoires from sorted CD3+CD56+NKG2C+, CD3+CD56+NKG2C- and CD3+CD56-NKG2C+ T cells.

Using the 5' RACE reads, TCRdb records one entry per CDR3 protein without DNA. In all, the sample yields about 440,000 distinct CDR3 sequences. This CDR3 spans 13 amino acids. Germline V gene sequence: CDR1 SQVTM, CDR2 ANQGSEA. The source is a woman aged 18-70 years in good health. Sequencing used blood T cells: a sorted CD56 or NKG2C T cell subset, CD4+ or CD8+ T cells, or bulk PBMC T cells (not recorded which). The chain combines TRBV29-1 with TRBJ2-1; TCRdb reports TRBD1, a call that lacks DNA to check it against. The CDR3: CSVEGGLAYEQFF.